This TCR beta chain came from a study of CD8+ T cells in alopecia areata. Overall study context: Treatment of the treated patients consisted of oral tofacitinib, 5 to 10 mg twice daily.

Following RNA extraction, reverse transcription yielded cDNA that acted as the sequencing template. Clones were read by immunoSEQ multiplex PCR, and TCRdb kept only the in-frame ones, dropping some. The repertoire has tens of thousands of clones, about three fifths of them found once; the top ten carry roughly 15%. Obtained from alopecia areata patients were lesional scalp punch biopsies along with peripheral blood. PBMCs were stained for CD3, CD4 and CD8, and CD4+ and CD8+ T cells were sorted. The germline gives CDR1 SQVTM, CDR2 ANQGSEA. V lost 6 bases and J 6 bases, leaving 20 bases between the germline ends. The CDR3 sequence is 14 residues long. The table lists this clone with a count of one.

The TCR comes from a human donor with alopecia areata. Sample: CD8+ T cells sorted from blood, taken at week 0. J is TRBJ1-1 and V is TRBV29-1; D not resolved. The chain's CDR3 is CSVDDYGRSAEAFF. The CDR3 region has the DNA TGCAGCGTGGATGACTACGGCAGGTCCGCTGAAGCTTTCTTT.